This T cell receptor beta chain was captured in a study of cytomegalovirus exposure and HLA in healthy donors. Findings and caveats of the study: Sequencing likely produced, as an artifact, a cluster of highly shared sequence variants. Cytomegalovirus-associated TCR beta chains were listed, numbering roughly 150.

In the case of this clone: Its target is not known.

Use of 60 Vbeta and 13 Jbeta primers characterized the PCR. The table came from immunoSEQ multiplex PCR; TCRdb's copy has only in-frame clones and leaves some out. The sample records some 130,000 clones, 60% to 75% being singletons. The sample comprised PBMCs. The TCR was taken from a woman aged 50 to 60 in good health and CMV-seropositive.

DNA for the CDR3: TGTGCCAGTAGTACAACCAGAGGTGGCGAGCAGTACTTC. Amino acid sequence: CASSTTRGGEQYF. The chain is built from TRBV19 and TRBJ2-7; no clear D gene. Trimming took off 4 bases at V and 6 bases at J, with 13 bases between the two ends. This CDR3 is built from 13 residues. Germline V gene lookup returns CDR1 LNHDA and CDR2 SQIVND (reference sequence).